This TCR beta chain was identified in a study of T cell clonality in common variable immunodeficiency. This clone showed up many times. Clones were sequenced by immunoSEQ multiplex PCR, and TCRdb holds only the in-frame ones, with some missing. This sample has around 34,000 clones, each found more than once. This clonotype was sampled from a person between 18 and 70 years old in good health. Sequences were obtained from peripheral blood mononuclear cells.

Incomplete CDR3 DNA: TGTGCCAGTAGCTTCGGGACAGGGGGCAGAGATACG. Translating gives CASSFGTGGRDT. In full, the CDR3 reads CASSFGTGGRDTQYF. This chain joins TRBV19 and TRBJ2-3; 12 nucleotides line up with TRBD1. The read finishes 3 residues shy of the CDR3 end, and the germline J gene is used to complete it. Per germline, CDR1 LNHDA and CDR2 SQIVND (reference sequence). There are 15 residues in the CDR3. V dropped 6 bases and J dropped 5; count of bases not matched to a gene: 6. Full variable domain (rest looked up from reference TRBV19 and TRBJ2-3): DGGITQSPKYLFRKEGQNVTLSCEQNLNHDAMYWYRQDPGQGLRLIYYSQIVNDFQKGDIAEGYSVSREKKESFPLTVTSAQKNPTAFYLCASSFGTGGRDTQYFGPGTRLTVL.